The 19 T cell receptor beta chains in this list originate from one sample, sequenced in a study of PD-1 blockade in mismatch repair-deficient tumors. Method: immunoSEQ multiplex PCR; TCRdb's copy keeps in-frame clones and lacks some. Of about 120,000 clones in the sample, around 86% were seen once. The starting material was peripheral blood, obtained 44 weeks after starting pembrolizumab. The receptors originated from an adult with mismatch repair-deficient cancer.

Only one count was recorded for this clone. CDR3 sequence: CASFGTSGGSSGANVLTF. The CDR3 coding sequence is TGTGCCAGCTTCGGAACTAGCGGGGGCAGCTCTGGGGCCAACGTCCTGACTTTC. The chain joins TRBV27 to TRBJ2-6; 11 bases map to TRBD2. CDR3 length: 18 amino acids. Germline V gene data show CDR1 as MNHEY and CDR2 as SMNVEV (reference sequence). Losses at the gene ends were 8 bases for V and 0 bases for J; bases not matched to a gene: 9.

The chain joins TRBV5-1 to TRBJ2-1; possibly TRBD2 for D (5 bases). Trimming removed 6 bases at V and 0 bases at J, with 13 bases between. CDR1 and CDR2 (germline): SGHRS, YFSETQ. This CDR3 contains 15 residues. The CDR3 DNA reads as TGCGCCAGCACCCGCGGGCAGGTCTCCTACAATGAGCAGTTCTTC. This sequence encodes CASTRGQVSYNEQFF.

The chain uses TRBV7-8 and TRBJ1-5; 7 bases align to TRBD1. With V trimmed by 6 bases and J by 2 bases, 4 bases remained unmatched. Per germline, CDR1 SGHVS and CDR2 FQNEAQ. The CDR3 extends over 14 amino acids. The CDR3 nucleotides are TGTGCCAGCAGGCAGGGGGGAGGCAATCAGCCCCAGCATTTT. Translation gives CASRQGGGNQPQHF.

The V call is TRBV19, the J call TRBJ2-1; the D is unclear. The CDR3 has 14 residues. Germline V gene lookup returns CDR1 LNHDA and CDR2 SQIVND (reference sequence). With 1 base removed from V and 6 bases from J, the gap between germline ends came to 10 bases. The CDR3 region is CASSIVASFNEQFF. The CDR3 nucleotides are TGTGCCAGTAGTATAGTTGCTAGTTTCAATGAGCAGTTCTTC.

This chain links TRBV11-3 with TRBJ2-1; D remains unclear. Germline V gene lookup returns CDR1 SGHNT and CDR2 YENEEA. V lost 5 bases, J lost 4 bases, and 24 bases lay in between. The CDR3 extends over 18 amino acids. DNA of the CDR3: TGTGCCAGCAGCGGCCTGGTCAGCTCACGACTGCGATACAATGAGCAGTTCTTC. The encoded protein is CASSGLVSSRLRYNEQFF.

The chain carries TRBV2 and TRBJ2-5, with a possible D match to TRBD2 (5 bases). Trimming stripped 8 bases from V and 5 bases from J, with 12 bases between. The CDR3 extends over 12 amino acids. From germline, CDR1 is SNHLY and CDR2 FYNNEI. DNA of the CDR3: TGTGCCAGCGGAGGTCTGCGGGAGACCCAGTACTTC. Translating gives CASGGLRETQYF. The full variable domain, its missing parts supplied by reference TRBV2 and TRBJ2-5, is EPEVTQTPSHQVTQMGQEVILRCVPISNHLYFYWYRQILGQKVEFLVSFYNNEISEKSEIFDDQFSVERPDGSNFTLKIRSTKLEDSAMYFCASGGLRETQYFGPGTRLLVL.

V gene TRBV29-1 combines with J gene TRBJ2-7; 10 bases are a match to TRBD2. Germline CDR1 reads SQVTM; CDR2 reads ANQGSEA. The junction had 10 bases not matched to a gene; V was cut back by 6 bases and J by 5 bases. The CDR3 is 14 amino acids. CDR3 DNA sequence: TGCAGCGTGCGAGCGGGAGGGCCACGCGACGAGCAGTACTTC. Its translation is CSVRAGGPRDEQYF.

The chain employs TRBV27 and TRBJ2-1; D is unclear. CDR1 and CDR2 (germline): MNHEY, SMNVEV (reference sequence). CDR3 size: 13 residues. The V and J ends lost 3 bases and 4 bases respectively, with 7 bases between them. This chain's CDR3 is CASSLDGYNEQFF. CDR3 DNA: TGTGCCAGCAGTTTGGACGGTTACAATGAGCAGTTCTTC.

In DNA form, the CDR3 reads TGTGCCAGCAGCACCCTAGCCCTAGCGGTACAAGAGACCCAGTACTTC. This encodes CASSTLALAVQETQYF. The rearrangement joins TRBV7-2 to TRBJ2-5; the match to TRBD2 covers 7 bases. Germline lookup yields CDR1 SGHTA and CDR2 FQGNSA. V was pared by 5 bases and J by 2 bases, with 11 bases of the junction left unmatched. The CDR3 loop spans 16 amino acids.

The CDR3 DNA reads TGTGCCAGCAGCTTCCCCCGGAGTGGGATTGCCACAGATACGCAGTATTTT. Translating it yields CASSFPRSGIATDTQYF. The chain links TRBV5-4 to TRBJ2-3; D gene uncertain. This CDR3 is built from 17 residues. V was clipped by 2 bases and J by 2 bases, with 18 bases between them. The germline V gene encodes CDR1 SGHNT and CDR2 YYREEE (reference sequence).

In its sample, this clone was seen a few times. This chain connects TRBV14 to TRBJ2-1; the match to TRBD2 covers 8 bases. Germline CDR1 is SGHDN and CDR2 is FVKESK. V was pared by 0 bases and J by 8 bases, with 9 bases of the junction left unmatched. The CDR3 length is 16 residues. The CDR3 DNA sequence: TGTGCCAGCAGCCAAGAAATGGCGGGAGGTCGCTATGAGCAGTTCTTC. It encodes CASSQEMAGGRYEQFF.

J is TRBJ2-7 and V is TRBV30; 7 nucleotides align to TRBD2. The CDR3 has 14 amino acids. CDR1 is GTSNPN, CDR2 SVGIG, per germline (reference sequence). The trim removed 8 bases at V and 3 bases at J, leaving 13 bases unmatched. The CDR3 nucleotides are TGTGCCGCCGAAATAGCGGGCCGAAGCTACGAGCAGTACTTC. Amino acid sequence: CAAEIAGRSYEQYF.

The J gene is TRBJ1-1, the V gene TRBV27; tentative D call: TRBD1 (5 bases). V was trimmed by 4 bases and J by 0 bases, leaving 6 bases between them. The CDR3 loop spans 13 amino acids. CDR1 is MNHEY and CDR2 is SMNVEV in the germline V gene (reference sequence). The CDR3: CASSSRVNTEAFF. In DNA form, the CDR3 reads TGTGCCAGCAGTTCCAGGGTGAACACTGAAGCTTTCTTT.

The rearrangement links TRBV5-6 to TRBJ2-1; D is possibly TRBD2 (6 bases). The V gene's germline CDR1 is SGHDT and CDR2 YYEEEE. The CDR3 sequence is 16 residues long. With 0 bases removed from V and 0 bases from J, the gap between germline ends came to 10 bases. For the CDR3, the DNA is TGTGCCAGCAGCTTGGTGGGACTTAGCTCCTACAATGAGCAGTTCTTC. Its translation: CASSLVGLSSYNEQFF.

The V call is TRBV10-1, the J call TRBJ2-7, with D perhaps given as TRBD1 or TRBD2 (5 bases each). This CDR3 contains 14 residues. The germline V gene has CDR1 WNHNN and CDR2 SYGVQD (reference sequence). Trimming removed 6 bases at V and 0 bases at J, with 12 bases between. The CDR3, as DNA: TGCGCCAGCAGCCCCGGGACCAACTCCTACGAGCAGTACTTC. Translating it yields CASSPGTNSYEQYF.

This clone was picked up one time. The chain recombines TRBV4-1 with TRBJ2-7; D call uncertain. Germline V gene sequence: CDR1 MGHRA, CDR2 YSYEKL. V lost 1 base to trimming and J lost 5 bases, with 15 bases between them. The CDR3 has 15 residues. CDR3 nucleotide sequence: TGCGCCAGCAGCCAAGCGTCGGTGCTAGACCACGAGCAGTACTTC. Translating gives CASSQASVLDHEQYF.

The gene calls are TRBV13 and TRBJ2-1; 11 bases agree with TRBD2. CDR3 length: 15 amino acids. With V trimmed by 5 bases and J by 7 bases, 7 bases remained unmatched. The germline V gene encodes CDR1 PRHDT and CDR2 FYEKMQ (reference sequence). The CDR3 is CASSLTSGSSNEQFF. The CDR3 coding sequence is TGTGCCAGCAGCCTTACTAGCGGGAGTTCAAATGAGCAGTTCTTC.

V and J are TRBV5-1 and TRBJ2-3, with D maybe TRBD1 (5 bases). Deletions cut 0 bases from V and 3 bases from J, with 5 bases between. CDR1 SGHRS and CDR2 YFSETQ come from the germline V gene. This CDR3 comprises 13 residues. As DNA, the CDR3 is TGCGCCAGCAGCTTGGGACAGACAGATACGCAGTATTTT. Translated, it gives CASSLGQTDTQYF.

V usage is TRBV7-2 and J usage is TRBJ2-1; 12 bases match TRBD2. The CDR3 extends over 17 amino acids. Per the germline V gene, CDR1 is SGHTA and CDR2 is FQGNSA. The junction had 6 bases not matched to a gene; V was cut back by 1 base and J by 5 bases. CDR3 coding DNA: TGTGCCAGCAGCTTAGGAATAACTAGCGGGGGGCACAATGAGCAGTTCTTC. Protein sequence: CASSLGITSGGHNEQFF.